This T cell receptor (beta chain) was recovered during a study of cytotoxic CD8 clonotypes in ibrutinib-treated CLL (dated by TCRdb to about 2021). For the study in its entirety: The cohort included about 15 treatment-naive and ten to eleven relapsed/refractory patients; around 17 were IGHV unmutated. An average of around 250,000 productive templates and tens of thousands of productive rearrangements was obtained per sample. Cryopreserved peripheral blood mononuclear cells were collected at three points: before therapy, at response, and at either sustained remission or disease progression. Partial responses were observed in roughly 25 patients and complete responses in 2; after a median follow-up of roughly 62 months, remission was maintained in approximately 14 patients and progression was observed in approximately twelve. Of the approximately 86 participants in the trial, about two dozen had longitudinal samples available. The response samples were drawn at a median of roughly twelve months into treatment, with a range of roughly 6 to 36 months. All remission and progressive disease samples were collected while patients were still receiving ibrutinib. General conclusions and limits of the study: Sampling times were not matched between sustained-remission and progressing patients, and lymph node repertoires were not studied. Clonality increased at ibrutinib response, stayed stable in sustained remission, and fell back toward baseline at progression. Public clonotypes were rare and either shrank or stayed stable during treatment, and the rise in clonality at ibrutinib response reflected expansion of private clonotypes. Baseline clonality was found to be higher than that of age-matched healthy donors and was strongly correlated with circulating CD8+ T-cell counts.

On a MiSeq, deep resolution sequencing aimed for a depth between 1 in 1 million and 1 in 200,000 T cells, with each clonotype covered 10x on average. TCR beta libraries were generated with the immunoSEQ hsTCRB Kit. The source study handled its data this way. ImmunoSEQ Data Assistant and ImmunoSEQ Analyzer were used for data analysis, and V, D and J genes were assigned according to IMGT definitions. Clonality, which ranges from 0 to 1, was calculated by subtracting the normalized Shannon entropy of productive rearrangement frequencies from one. Only overrepresented clonotypes making up at least 0.05% of the repertoire of each patient were included in the public clonotype analysis. Repertoires from thirteen age-matched healthy donors in immuneACCESS were used as clonality controls. In its TCRdb copy, this immuneACCESS table keeps in-frame sequences only and misses some clones. Where compared with another copy, unresolved V genes explain less than half of these, and the others have no known cause. V and J calls and clone size follow that table, whereas D and trimming were derived from the DNA. This sample comprises about 200,000 clones, 75% to 80% of them detected only once. In total, the top ten clones hold around 10% of the sample.

The time point label here, explained by the study, means: roughly 12 months on ibrutinib. About 2 micrograms of genomic DNA were extracted from cryopreserved PBMCs for TCR beta library preparation. Longitudinal blood samples from CLL patients on ibrutinib monotherapy underwent high-throughput TCR beta sequencing. The patients took part in an open-label, single-center phase 2 trial of ibrutinib monotherapy. Remarks on this clone: Its antigen is still unknown. The sample holds no much larger clone one base away, and base qualities are not on file.

The origin of this receptor is a human donor with chronic lymphocytic leukemia. The material was PBMCs, obtained after 12 months of ibrutinib treatment.

CDR3 protein: CAIRIQGAQDTQYF. DNA sequence: TGTGCCATCAGAATACAGGGGGCACAAGATACGCAGTATTTT. The sequence joins TRBV10-3 to TRBJ2-3; TRBD1 lines up with 9 middle nucleotides. From the cysteine up to the phenylalanine, the CDR3 has a length of 14 residues. Of the read, only the CDR3 DNA is kept; its 42 bases are in frame from base 1. Trimming accounts for 6 bases at V and 5 bases at J, while the number of junction bases matched to no gene is 6. CDR1 and CDR2 (ENHRY, SYGVKD) derive from the germline V gene.